One and the same sample provided the 2 T cell receptor beta chains below, sequenced in a study of shared clonotypes between healthy human individuals. Only in-frame clones appear in the TCRdb table, and some are missing; sequencing was by immunoSEQ multiplex PCR. The table has about a million clones, approximately 80% seen once; the top ten hold roughly 1.5%. The specimen was memory CD4+ T cells sorted from blood. Subset: CD45RA-negative fraction. The receptors come from a man aged 18 to 35 in good health.

As regards this clone: Compared with germline, one end of the junction differs, possibly owing to a read error. This chain joins TRBV7-7 and TRBJ2-5, with no clear D. This CDR3 is built from 14 residues. Germline assignment: CDR1 SSHAT and CDR2 FNYEAQ (reference sequence). The CDR3 DNA reads TGTGCTAGCAGCTTAGGGTCGTACCAAGAGACCCAGTACTTC. As protein: CASSLGSYQETQYF.

This rearrangement joins TRBV7-2 to TRBJ2-1; D possibly corresponds to TRBD2 (5 bases). The germline V gene encodes CDR1 SGHTA and CDR2 FQGNSA. The CDR3 loop spans 14 amino acids. Trimming removed 4 bases at V and 6 bases at J, with 13 bases between. CDR3 coding DNA: TGTGCCAGCAGCTCGAGGACTCCGAGCAATGAGCAGTTCTTC. Translating gives CASSSRTPSNEQFF.